Sequencing of this TCR beta chain was carried out in a study of breast tumors, draining lymph nodes, adjacent tissues. This clonotype has a handful of counts. MiXCR, applied by TCRdb to the multiplex PCR reads, yields one record per CDR3 protein. The data show about 270,000 distinct CDR3 sequences, around 30% seen once. CDR1 is SGHDN and CDR2 is FVKESK in the germline V gene. The CDR3 runs 18 residues. Between the trimmed V and J ends, which lost 0 bases and 3 bases, there was a span of 21 bases. Axillary draining lymph nodes of breast cancer patients supplied the node samples. Sequences were obtained from axillary lymph node tissue. The sequence derives from a female donor with breast cancer. Some clones in this sample may be carry-over from other donors' samples. The chain has TRBV14 and TRBJ2-7; a possible D gene is TRBD2 (5 bases). CDR3 sequence reads: CASSQDGSRPERVYEQYF. CDR3 nucleotide sequence: TGTGCCAGCAGCCAAGATGGGTCCAGGCCCGAGAGGGTCTACGAGCAGTACTTC. Complete variable domain (other parts from reference TRBV14 and TRBJ2-7): EAGVTQFPSHSVIEKGQTVTLRCDPISGHDNLYWYRRVMGKEIKFLLHFVKESKQDESGMPNNRFLAERTGGTYSTLKVQPAELEDSGVYFCASSQDGSRPERVYEQYFGPGTRLTVT.